Shown below are 21 T cell receptor beta chains from a single sample sequenced in a study of cytomegalovirus exposure and HLA in healthy donors (TCRdb year 2017). Library preparation employed the immunoSEQ multiplex PCR assay. A mixture of 60 forward primers for TCR Vbeta segments and 13 reverse primers for TCR Jbeta segments was used in the multiplex PCR. TCRdb retrieved this table from immuneACCESS and kept in-frame rearrangements only. Not all clones are present; in checked studies, unresolved V genes account for under half, and no reason is known for the remainder. The sample table contains about 190,000 clones; only one count was recorded for about 77% of them. The top ten clones comprise 4.5% to 5.5% of the sample. The sequenced material came from PBMCs. All receptors come from a man aged 30-40 years in good health and CMV-seropositive.

This chain connects TRBV29-1 to TRBJ2-2; perhaps TRBD2 as D (5 bases). Germline-derived CDR1 and CDR2 are SQVTM and ANQGSEA. The V end was cut by 3 bases, the J end by 4 bases, with 9 bases between. This CDR3 is built from 13 residues. CDR3 protein: CSVDEGLTGELFF. The CDR3, as DNA: TGCAGCGTTGATGAGGGCCTCACCGGGGAGCTGTTTTTT.

This clone was seen a handful of times. The gene calls are TRBV19 and TRBJ2-7; D possibly corresponds to TRBD1 (6 bases). Germline-derived CDR1 and CDR2 are LNHDA and SQIVND (reference sequence). V was clipped by 3 bases and J by 2 bases, with 17 bases between them. The CDR3 contains 16 residues. The CDR3 loop is CASSILSPTGPYEQYF. The CDR3 DNA is TGTGCCAGTAGTATCTTGTCGCCGACAGGTCCCTACGAGCAGTACTTC. Looking up the rest from reference TRBV19 and TRBJ2-7 gives the full variable domain: DGGITQSPKYLFRKEGQNVTLSCEQNLNHDAMYWYRQDPGQGLRLIYYSQIVNDFQKGDIAEGYSVSREKKESFPLTVTSAQKNPTAFYLCASSILSPTGPYEQYFGPGTRLTVT.

For this clone: The CDR3 carries no conserved terminal phenylalanine or tryptophan, so it likely arises from a read error. The DNA is left out, because the CDR3 cannot be placed on it with certainty; the CDR3 is given as TCRdb lists it. The rearrangement uses TRBV9 and TRBJ2-7; the table's D gene call, TRBD2, was not cross checked with the DNA. With termini counted, the CDR3 has 13 amino acids. Germline-derived CDR1 and CDR2 are SGDLS and YYNGEE. CDR3 sequence: CASSDKDLAGGGD.

J is TRBJ1-4 and V is TRBV30; 7 bases are shared with TRBD1. CDR1 and CDR2 from the germline V gene are GTSNPN and SVGIG (reference sequence). This CDR3 spans 17 amino acids. After removal of 3 bases from V and 4 bases from J, the junction contained 14 bases not matched to a gene. The CDR3 coding sequence is TGTGCCTGGAGAGCGACAGGGAAGAGTCCGTTTAATGAAAAACTGTTTTTT. It specifies CAWRATGKSPFNEKLFF.

V usage is TRBV11-2 and J usage is TRBJ1-2; D is ambiguous. Trimming pared 0 bases from V and 4 bases from J, leaving 9 bases between. This CDR3 region has 14 residues. CDR1 is SGHAT and CDR2 is FQNNGV in the germline V gene. CDR3 loop: CASSLDPTVYGYTF. In DNA form, the CDR3 reads TGTGCCAGCAGCTTAGATCCCACAGTCTATGGCTACACCTTC.

About this clone itself: Distinct nucleotide sequences in the sample also encode this CDR3. The chain joins TRBV28 to TRBJ1-3; D is uncertain. Germline CDR1 MDHEN, CDR2 SYDVKM. This CDR3 region has 13 residues. V was cut by 4 bases and J by 2 bases, with 6 bases left in between. As DNA, the CDR3 is TGTGCCAGCAGTTCCGGGGCTGGAAACACCATATATTTT. Residues: CASSSGAGNTIYF.

V is TRBV7-6 and J is TRBJ2-3, with TRBD1 matching 9 bases. CDR1 and CDR2 (germline): SGHVS, FNYEAQ. J was trimmed by 3 bases and V by 3 bases; bases with no gene match: 7. The CDR3 loop spans 16 amino acids. The CDR3 is CASSLGDRELTDTQYF. Written as DNA, the CDR3 is TGTGCCAGCAGCTTGGGGGACAGGGAGTTAACAGATACGCAGTATTTT.

This clone was counted only a few times. The CDR3 DNA sequence: TGTGCCAGCAGTTTCGCATCCGCAGGAATGAATGAGCAGTTCTTC. Translation: CASSFASAGMNEQFF. J is TRBJ2-1 and V is TRBV28; D is uncertain. The germline V and J ends were trimmed by 3 bases and 7 bases, with 16 bases remaining between them. Germline CDR1 reads MDHEN; CDR2 reads SYDVKM. The CDR3 runs 15 residues. Using reference TRBV28 and TRBJ2-1 for the parts outside the CDR3, the full variable domain is DVKVTQSSRYLVKRTGEKVFLECVQDMDHENMFWYRQDPGLGLRLIYFSYDVKMKEKGDIPEGYSVSREKKERFSLILESASTNQTSMYLCASSFASAGMNEQFFGPGTRLTVL.

In nucleotides, the CDR3 is TGTGCCAGCAGCCCCTTCCGACGGGGAACTAATGAAAAACTGTTTTTT. Translated: CASSPFRRGTNEKLFF. V is TRBV7-2 and J is TRBJ1-4; D is unresolved. Germline V gives CDR1 SGHTA, CDR2 FQGNSA. The CDR3 covers 16 residues. Trimming removed 5 bases at V and 1 base at J, with 14 bases between.

V and J are TRBV19 and TRBJ2-7; 12 bases are a match to TRBD1. J lost 4 bases, V lost 4 bases, and 2 bases had no gene match. Germline values: CDR1 LNHDA, CDR2 SQIVND (reference sequence). The CDR3 covers 14 residues. DNA of the CDR3: TGTGCCAGTAGTACGGGACAGGGGGCTTACGAGCAGTACTTC. Residues: CASSTGQGAYEQYF.

This clone has just one count. The gene calls are TRBV2 and TRBJ1-4, with 8 bases aligning to TRBD1. The CDR3 has 15 residues. Germline V gene lookup returns CDR1 SNHLY and CDR2 FYNNEI. The V segment lost 6 bases and the J segment 3 bases; nucleotides outside the gene matches: 6. The CDR3 DNA reads TGTGCCAGCAGGAGACAGGGGAGCGCTAATGAAAAACTGTTTTTT. Its protein product is CASRRQGSANEKLFF.

This clone was counted a few times. The rearrangement joins TRBV30 to TRBJ2-1, with TRBD2 matching over 9 bases. The CDR3 sequence is 14 residues long. V lost 0 bases to trimming and J lost 9 bases; unmatched junction nucleotides: 6. The germline CDR1 and CDR2 sequences are GTSNPN and SVGIG (reference sequence). The CDR3 spells CAWSVKREVPEQFF. In nucleotides, the CDR3 is TGTGCCTGGAGTGTCAAGCGGGAGGTCCCTGAGCAGTTCTTC.

This clone was seen a single time. The CDR3 reads CASSSSSGTSRGEQFF. CDR3 in DNA: TGTGCCAGCAGCTCATCTAGCGGGACGTCCCGTGGGGAGCAGTTCTTC. This chain connects TRBV7-3 to TRBJ2-1, with 9 bases identical to TRBD2. The V gene end was trimmed by 4 bases and the J gene end by 10 bases; junction bases not matched to a gene: 14. The germline gives CDR1 SGHTA, CDR2 FQGTGA. The CDR3 is 16 residues long.

The V call is TRBV7-3, the J call TRBJ1-1, with 7 bases aligning to TRBD1. V lost 5 bases, J lost 7 bases, and 7 bases stayed unmatched. Germline V CDR1 and CDR2: SGHTA, FQGTGA. This CDR3 spans 13 amino acids. This CDR3 reads CASSPVQGLEAFF. CDR3 nucleotide sequence: TGTGCCAGCAGCCCCGTACAGGGGCTTGAAGCTTTCTTT. The whole variable domain, filled in from reference TRBV7-3 and TRBJ1-1, reads GAGVSQTPSNKVTEKGKYVELRCDPISGHTALYWYRQSLGQGPEFLIYFQGTGAADDSGLPNDRFFAVRPEGSVSTLKIQRTERGDSAVYLCASSPVQGLEAFFGQGTRLTVV.

This chain connects TRBV28 to TRBJ2-1; 8 nucleotides line up with TRBD2. CDR1 MDHEN and CDR2 SYDVKM come from the germline V gene. With V trimmed by 2 bases and J by 7 bases, 4 bases remained unmatched. The CDR3 spans 14 residues. CDR3 nucleotides: TGTGCCAGCAGTTTAGCGGGAGGTTGGAATGAGCAGTTCTTC. The encoded protein is CASSLAGGWNEQFF.

This rearrangement joins TRBV29-1 to TRBJ1-3, with 8 bases that match TRBD1. Germline CDR1 is SQVTM and CDR2 is ANQGSEA. The ends lost 4 bases at V and 4 bases at J; junction bases unmatched: 6. CDR3 size: 14 residues. This CDR3 reads CSVGTGGRGNTIYF. The CDR3 coding sequence is TGCAGCGTTGGAACAGGGGGAAGGGGAAACACCATATATTTT.

This chain uses TRBV7-6 with TRBJ2-7; 7 positions agree with TRBD1. CDR3 length equals 13 residues. J was trimmed by 3 bases and V by 5 bases; bases with no gene match: 4. Germline V gene lookup returns CDR1 SGHVS and CDR2 FNYEAQ. CDR3 protein: CASSTWTGYEQYF. The CDR3 DNA is TGTGCCAGCAGCACTTGGACAGGCTACGAGCAGTACTTC.

The CDR3 sequence is CASSWIAGGKTGELFF. The DNA for the CDR3 is TGTGCCAGCAGCTGGATAGCGGGGGGAAAAACCGGGGAGCTGTTTTTT. The chain recombines TRBV7-3 with TRBJ2-2, with 10 bases identical to TRBD2. The CDR3 runs 16 residues. From germline, CDR1 is SGHTA and CDR2 FQGTGA. The trim removed 4 bases at V and 5 bases at J, leaving 7 bases unmatched.

This clone was recorded once. The chain has TRBV6-5 and TRBJ2-6, with TRBD1 as a possible D gene (6 bases). Germline V lookup: CDR1 MNHEY, CDR2 SVGAGI. The CDR3 contains 15 residues. V was pared by 4 bases and J by 1 base, with 8 bases between. Here the CDR3 reads CASSFDRSGANVLTF. In DNA, the CDR3 is TGTGCCAGCAGTTTCGACAGGTCTGGGGCCAACGTCCTGACTTTC.

V and J are TRBV18 and TRBJ2-5; 11 bases map to TRBD1. The CDR3 is made up of 14 amino acids. J was trimmed by 8 bases and V by 4 bases; bases with no gene match: 6. CDR1 and CDR2 from the germline V gene are KGHSH and LQKENI. DNA for the CDR3: TGTGCCAGCTCACAGGACAGGGGGCGAGGCACCCAGTACTTC. It specifies CASSQDRGRGTQYF.

The V and J genes are TRBV18 and TRBJ2-3; 7 nucleotides agree with TRBD2. Germline trimming cut 3 bases from V and 2 bases from J; bases unmatched to any gene: 8. CDR1 is KGHSH, CDR2 LQKENI, per germline. The CDR3 extends over 16 amino acids. The CDR3 sequence: CASSPFEAGDTDTQYF. CDR3 bases: TGTGCCAGCTCACCTTTCGAGGCGGGGGACACAGATACGCAGTATTTT.